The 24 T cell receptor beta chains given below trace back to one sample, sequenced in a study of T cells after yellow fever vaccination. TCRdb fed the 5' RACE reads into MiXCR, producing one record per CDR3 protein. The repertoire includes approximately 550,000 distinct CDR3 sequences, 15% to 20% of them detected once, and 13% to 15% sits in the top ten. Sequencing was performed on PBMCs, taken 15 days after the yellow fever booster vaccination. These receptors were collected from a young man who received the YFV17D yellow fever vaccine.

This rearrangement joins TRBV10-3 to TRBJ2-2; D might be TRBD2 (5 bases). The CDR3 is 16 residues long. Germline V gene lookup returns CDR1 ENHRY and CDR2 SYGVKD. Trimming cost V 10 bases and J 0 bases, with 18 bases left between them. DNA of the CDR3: TGTGCCACCGGGGTCCTTGATACGGCGAACACCGGGGAGCTGTTTTTT. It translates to CATGVLDTANTGELFF.

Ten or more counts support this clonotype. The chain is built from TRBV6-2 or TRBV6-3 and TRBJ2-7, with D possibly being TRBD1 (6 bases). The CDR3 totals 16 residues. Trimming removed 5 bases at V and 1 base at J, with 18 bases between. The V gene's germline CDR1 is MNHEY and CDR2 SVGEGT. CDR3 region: CASSVYRTADSYEQYF. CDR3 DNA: TGTGCCAGCAGTGTCTACAGGACAGCCGATTCCTACGAGCAGTACTTC.

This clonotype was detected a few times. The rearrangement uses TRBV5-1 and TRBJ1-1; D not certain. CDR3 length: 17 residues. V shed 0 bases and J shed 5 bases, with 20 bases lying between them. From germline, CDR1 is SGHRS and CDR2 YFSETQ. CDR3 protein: CASSLEGGLPLRTEAFF. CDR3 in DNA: TGCGCCAGCAGCTTGGAAGGCGGCCTCCCCCTACGGACTGAAGCTTTCTTT.

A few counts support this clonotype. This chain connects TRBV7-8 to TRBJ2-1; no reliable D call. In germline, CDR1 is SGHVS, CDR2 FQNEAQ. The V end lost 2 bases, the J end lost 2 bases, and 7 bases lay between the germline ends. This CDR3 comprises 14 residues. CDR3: CASSLFRTYNEQFF. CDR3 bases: TGTGCCAGCAGCTTATTCAGAACCTACAATGAGCAGTTCTTC. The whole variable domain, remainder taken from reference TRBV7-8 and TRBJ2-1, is GAGVSQSPRYKVAKRGQDVALRCDPISGHVSLFWYQQALGQGPEFLTYFQNEAQLDKSGLPSDRFFAERPEGSVSTLKIQRTQQEDSAVYLCASSLFRTYNEQFFGPGTRLTVL.

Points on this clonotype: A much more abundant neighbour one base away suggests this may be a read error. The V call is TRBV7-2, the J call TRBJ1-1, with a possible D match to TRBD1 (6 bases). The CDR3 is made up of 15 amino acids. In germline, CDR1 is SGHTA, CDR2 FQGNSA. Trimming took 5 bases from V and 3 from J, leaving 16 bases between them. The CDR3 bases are TGTGCCAGCAGCCGTGACAGGTATAGGGACACTGAAGCTTTCTTT. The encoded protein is CASSRDRYRDTEAFF.

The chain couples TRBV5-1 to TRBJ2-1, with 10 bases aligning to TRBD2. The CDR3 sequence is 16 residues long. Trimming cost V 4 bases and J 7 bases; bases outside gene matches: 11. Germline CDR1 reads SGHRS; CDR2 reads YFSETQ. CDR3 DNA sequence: TGCGCCAGCAGCCCCCCGGGACTAGCGCGGATGAATGAGCAGTTCTTC. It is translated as CASSPPGLARMNEQFF.

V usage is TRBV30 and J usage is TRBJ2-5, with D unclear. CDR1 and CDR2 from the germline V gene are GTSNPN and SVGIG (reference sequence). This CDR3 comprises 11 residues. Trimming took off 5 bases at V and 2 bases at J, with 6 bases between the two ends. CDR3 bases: TGTGCCTGGTCACTTCAAGAGACCCAGTACTTC. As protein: CAWSLQETQYF.

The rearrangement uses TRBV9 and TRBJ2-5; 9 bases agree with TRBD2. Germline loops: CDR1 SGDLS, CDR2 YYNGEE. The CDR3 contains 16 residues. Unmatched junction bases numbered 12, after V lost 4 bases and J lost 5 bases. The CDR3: CASSPYSGRVGETQYF. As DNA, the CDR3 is TGTGCCAGCAGCCCGTATAGCGGGAGAGTGGGTGAGACCCAGTACTTC.

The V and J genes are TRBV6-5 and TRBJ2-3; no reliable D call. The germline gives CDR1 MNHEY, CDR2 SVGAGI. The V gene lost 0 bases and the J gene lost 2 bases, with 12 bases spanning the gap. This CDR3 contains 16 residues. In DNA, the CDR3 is TGTGCCAGCAGTTACTCGAAAGGGTGGGACACAGATACGCAGTATTTT. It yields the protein CASSYSKGWDTDTQYF.

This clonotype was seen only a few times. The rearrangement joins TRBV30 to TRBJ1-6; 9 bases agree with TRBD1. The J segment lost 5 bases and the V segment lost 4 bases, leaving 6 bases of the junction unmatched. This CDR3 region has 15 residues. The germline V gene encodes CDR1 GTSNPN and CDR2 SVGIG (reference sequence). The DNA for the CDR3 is TGTGCCTGGACCCTAACAGGGGGCGATAATTCACCCCTCCACTTT. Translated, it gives CAWTLTGGDNSPLHF.

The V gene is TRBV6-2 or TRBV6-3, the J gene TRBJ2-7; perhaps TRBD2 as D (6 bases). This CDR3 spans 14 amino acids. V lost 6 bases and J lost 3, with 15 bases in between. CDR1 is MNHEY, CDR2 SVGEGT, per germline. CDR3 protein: CASRPPSEYYEQYF. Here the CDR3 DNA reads TGTGCCAGCAGGCCTCCTAGCGAATACTACGAGCAGTACTTC.

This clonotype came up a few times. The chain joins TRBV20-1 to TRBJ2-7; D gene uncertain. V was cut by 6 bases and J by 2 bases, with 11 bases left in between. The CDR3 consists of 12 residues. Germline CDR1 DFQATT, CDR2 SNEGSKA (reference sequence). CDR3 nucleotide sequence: TGCAGTGCCCTCGCTCAAACCTACGAGCAGTACTTC. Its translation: CSALAQTYEQYF.

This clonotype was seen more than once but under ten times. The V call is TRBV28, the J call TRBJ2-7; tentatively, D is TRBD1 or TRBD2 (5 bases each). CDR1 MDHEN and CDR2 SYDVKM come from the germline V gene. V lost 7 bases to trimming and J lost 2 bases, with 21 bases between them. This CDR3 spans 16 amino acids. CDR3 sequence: CASTKTGTPKAYEQYF. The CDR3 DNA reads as TGTGCCAGCACCAAAACCGGGACGCCCAAAGCCTACGAGCAGTACTTC.

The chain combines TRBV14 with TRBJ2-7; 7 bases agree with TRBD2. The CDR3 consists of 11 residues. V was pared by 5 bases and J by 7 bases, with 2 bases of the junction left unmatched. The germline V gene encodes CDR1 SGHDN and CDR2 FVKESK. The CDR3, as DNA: TGTGCCAGCAGCTGGGGACTAGAGCAGTACTTC. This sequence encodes CASSWGLEQYF.

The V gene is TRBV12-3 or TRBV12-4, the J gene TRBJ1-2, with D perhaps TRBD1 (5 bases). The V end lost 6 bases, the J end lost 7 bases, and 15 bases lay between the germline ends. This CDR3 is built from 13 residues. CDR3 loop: CASRHPGFGGYTF. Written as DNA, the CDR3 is TGTGCCAGCAGGCACCCAGGGTTCGGTGGCTACACCTTC.

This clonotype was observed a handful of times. CDR3 DNA sequence: TGCGCCAGCAGCTTGGGAGACTCAAAACCCCAAGAGACCCAGTACTTC. Amino acids: CASSLGDSKPQETQYF. The chain employs TRBV5-1 and TRBJ2-5; D gene ambiguous. The CDR3 consists of 16 residues. Germline CDR1 is SGHRS and CDR2 is YFSETQ. V dropped 0 bases and J dropped 1 base, with 13 bases sitting between them.

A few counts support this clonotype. The DNA of the CDR3 is TGTGCCAGCAGCTTAGGTTCGGGGGCACGGACAGATACGCAGTATTTT. As protein: CASSLGSGARTDTQYF. The V call is TRBV7-8, the J call TRBJ2-3; D tentatively reads TRBD1 or TRBD2 (6 bases each). Germline CDR1 is SGHVS and CDR2 is FQNEAQ. Trimming left V 1 base short and J 3 bases short, with 14 bases between. The CDR3 is 16 residues long.

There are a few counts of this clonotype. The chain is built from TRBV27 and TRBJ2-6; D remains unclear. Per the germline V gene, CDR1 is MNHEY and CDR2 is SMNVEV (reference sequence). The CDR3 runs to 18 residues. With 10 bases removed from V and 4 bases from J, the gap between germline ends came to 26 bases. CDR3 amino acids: CATAPLGTSLVGANVLTF. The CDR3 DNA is TGTGCCACGGCCCCCTTAGGTACCTCCCTGGTGGGGGCCAACGTCCTGACTTTC.

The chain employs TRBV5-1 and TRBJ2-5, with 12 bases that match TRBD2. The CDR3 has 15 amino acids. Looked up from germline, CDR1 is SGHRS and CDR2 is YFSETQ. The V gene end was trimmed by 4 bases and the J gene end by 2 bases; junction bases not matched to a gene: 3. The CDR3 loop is CASSKTSGSQETQYF. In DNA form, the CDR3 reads TGCGCCAGCAGCAAGACTAGCGGGAGTCAAGAGACCCAGTACTTC.

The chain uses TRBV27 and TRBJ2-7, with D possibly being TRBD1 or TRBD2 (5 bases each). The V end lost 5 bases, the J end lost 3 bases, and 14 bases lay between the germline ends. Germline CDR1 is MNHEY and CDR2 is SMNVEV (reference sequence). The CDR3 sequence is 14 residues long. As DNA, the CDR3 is TGTGCCAGCAGTATCGCCGGGACGGACTACGAGCAGTACTTC. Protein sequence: CASSIAGTDYEQYF.

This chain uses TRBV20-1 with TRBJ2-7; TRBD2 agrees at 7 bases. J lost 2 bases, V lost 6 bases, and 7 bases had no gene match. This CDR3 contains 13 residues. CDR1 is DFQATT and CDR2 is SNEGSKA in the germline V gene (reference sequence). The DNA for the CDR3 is TGCAGTGCACCGATAGCGGGCACCTACGAGCAGTACTTC. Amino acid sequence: CSAPIAGTYEQYF.

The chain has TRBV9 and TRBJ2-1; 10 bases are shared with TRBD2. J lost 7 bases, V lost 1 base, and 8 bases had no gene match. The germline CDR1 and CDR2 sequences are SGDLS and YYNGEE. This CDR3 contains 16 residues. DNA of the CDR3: TGTGCCAGCAGCGTAAGGCCAGCGGGAGGGCAGAATGAGCAGTTCTTC. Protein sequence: CASSVRPAGGQNEQFF. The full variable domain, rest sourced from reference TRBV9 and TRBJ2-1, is DSGVTQTPKHLITATGQRVTLRCSPRSGDLSVYWYQQSLDQGLQFLIQYYNGEERAKGNILERFSAQQFPDLHSELNLSSLELGDSALYFCASSVRPAGGQNEQFFGPGTRLTVL.

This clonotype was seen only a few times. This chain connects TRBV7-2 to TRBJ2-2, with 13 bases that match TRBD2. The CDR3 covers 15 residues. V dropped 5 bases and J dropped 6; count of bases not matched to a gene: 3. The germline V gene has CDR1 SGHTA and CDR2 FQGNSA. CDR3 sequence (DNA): TGTGCCAGCAGCCTAGGACTAGCGGGAGCCGGGGAGCTGTTTTTT. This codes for CASSLGLAGAGELFF.

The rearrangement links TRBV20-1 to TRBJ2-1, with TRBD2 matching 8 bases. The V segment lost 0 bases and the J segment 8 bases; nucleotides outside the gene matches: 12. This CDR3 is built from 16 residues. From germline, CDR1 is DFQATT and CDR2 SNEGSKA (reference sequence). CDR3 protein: CSARDFSGMRVYEQFF. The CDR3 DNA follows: TGCAGTGCTAGAGATTTTAGCGGGATGAGGGTTTATGAGCAGTTCTTC.